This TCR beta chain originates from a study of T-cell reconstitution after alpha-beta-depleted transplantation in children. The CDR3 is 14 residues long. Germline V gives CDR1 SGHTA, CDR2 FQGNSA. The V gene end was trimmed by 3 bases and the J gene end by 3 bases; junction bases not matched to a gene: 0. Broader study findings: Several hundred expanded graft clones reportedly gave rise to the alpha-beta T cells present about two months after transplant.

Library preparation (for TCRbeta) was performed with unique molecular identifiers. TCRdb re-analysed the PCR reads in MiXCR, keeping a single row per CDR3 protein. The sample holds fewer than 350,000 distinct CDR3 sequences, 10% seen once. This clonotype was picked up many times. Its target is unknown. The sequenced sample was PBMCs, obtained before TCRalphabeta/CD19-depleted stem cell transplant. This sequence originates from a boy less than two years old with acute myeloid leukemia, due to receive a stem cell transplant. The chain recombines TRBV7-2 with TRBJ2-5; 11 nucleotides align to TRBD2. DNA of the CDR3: TGTGCCAGCAGCTTTAGCGGGGGGGAAGAGACCCAGTACTTC. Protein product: CASSFSGGEETQYF.